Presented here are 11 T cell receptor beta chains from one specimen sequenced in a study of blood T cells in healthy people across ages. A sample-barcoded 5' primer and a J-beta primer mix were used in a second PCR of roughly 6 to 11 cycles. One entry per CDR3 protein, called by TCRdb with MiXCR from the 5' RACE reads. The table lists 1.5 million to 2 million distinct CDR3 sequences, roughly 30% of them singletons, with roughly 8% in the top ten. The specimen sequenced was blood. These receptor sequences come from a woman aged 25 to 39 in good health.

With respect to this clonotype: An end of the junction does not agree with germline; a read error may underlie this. The CDR3 DNA sequence: TGTGCCAGTAGCCAAGTCTCTAGCCGCACTGAGCAGTTCTTC. As protein: CASSQVSSRTEQFF. The chain carries TRBV3-1 and TRBJ2-1; maybe TRBD2 (5 bases). The CDR3 sequence is 14 residues long. Germline loops: CDR1 LGHDT, CDR2 YNNKEL (reference sequence).

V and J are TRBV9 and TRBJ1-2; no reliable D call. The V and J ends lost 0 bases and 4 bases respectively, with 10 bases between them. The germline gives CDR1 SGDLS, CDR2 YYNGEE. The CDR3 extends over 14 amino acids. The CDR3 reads CASSVGGLGYGYTF. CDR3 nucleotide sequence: TGTGCCAGCAGCGTAGGCGGCCTAGGCTATGGCTACACCTTC.

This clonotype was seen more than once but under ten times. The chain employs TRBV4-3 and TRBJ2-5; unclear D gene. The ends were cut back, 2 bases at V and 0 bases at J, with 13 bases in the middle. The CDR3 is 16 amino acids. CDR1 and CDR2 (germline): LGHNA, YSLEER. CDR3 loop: CASSQNQVGYQETQYF. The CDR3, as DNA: TGCGCCAGCAGCCAAAATCAAGTGGGGTACCAAGAGACCCAGTACTTC.

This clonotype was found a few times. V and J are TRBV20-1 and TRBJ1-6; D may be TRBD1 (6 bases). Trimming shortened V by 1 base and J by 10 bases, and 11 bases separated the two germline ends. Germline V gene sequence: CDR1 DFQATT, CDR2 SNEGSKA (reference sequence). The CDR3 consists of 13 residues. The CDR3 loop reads CSARGKGDSPLHF. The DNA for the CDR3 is TGCAGTGCTAGAGGGAAGGGGGACTCACCCCTCCACTTT.

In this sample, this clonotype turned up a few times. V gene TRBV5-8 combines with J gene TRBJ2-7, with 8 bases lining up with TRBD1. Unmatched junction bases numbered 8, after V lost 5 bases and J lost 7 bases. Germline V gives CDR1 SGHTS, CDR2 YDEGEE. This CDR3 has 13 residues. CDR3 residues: CASSYRGVGEQYF. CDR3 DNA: TGTGCCAGCAGTTACAGGGGGGTCGGGGAGCAGTACTTC.

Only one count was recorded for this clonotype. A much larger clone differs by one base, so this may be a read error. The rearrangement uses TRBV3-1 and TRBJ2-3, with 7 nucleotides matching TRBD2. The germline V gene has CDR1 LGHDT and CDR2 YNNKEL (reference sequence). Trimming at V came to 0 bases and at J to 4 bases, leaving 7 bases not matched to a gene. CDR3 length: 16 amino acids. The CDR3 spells CASSQDGGLVSDTQYF. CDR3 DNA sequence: TGTGCCAGCAGCCAAGATGGTGGACTAGTGTCAGATACGCAGTATTTT.

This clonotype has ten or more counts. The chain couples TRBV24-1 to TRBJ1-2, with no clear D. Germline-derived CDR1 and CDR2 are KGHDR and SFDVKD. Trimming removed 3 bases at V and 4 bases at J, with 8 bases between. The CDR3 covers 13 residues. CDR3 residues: CATSDTRSYGYTF. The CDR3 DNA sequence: TGTGCCACCAGTGATACTCGGTCCTATGGCTACACCTTC.

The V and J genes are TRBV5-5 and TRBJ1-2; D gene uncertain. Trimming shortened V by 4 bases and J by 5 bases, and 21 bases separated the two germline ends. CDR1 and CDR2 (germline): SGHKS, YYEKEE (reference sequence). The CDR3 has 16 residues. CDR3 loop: CASSPDPETRSYGYTF. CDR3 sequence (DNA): TGTGCCAGCAGCCCGGACCCCGAGACACGCTCGTATGGCTACACCTTC.

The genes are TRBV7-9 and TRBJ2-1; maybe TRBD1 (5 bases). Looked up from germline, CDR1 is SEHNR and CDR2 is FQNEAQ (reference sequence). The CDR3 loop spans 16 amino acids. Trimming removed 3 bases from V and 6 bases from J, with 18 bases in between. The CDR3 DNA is TGTGCCAGCAGCTTGTACGGTCGTCAGGGTCGCAATGAGCAGTTCTTC. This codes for CASSLYGRQGRNEQFF.

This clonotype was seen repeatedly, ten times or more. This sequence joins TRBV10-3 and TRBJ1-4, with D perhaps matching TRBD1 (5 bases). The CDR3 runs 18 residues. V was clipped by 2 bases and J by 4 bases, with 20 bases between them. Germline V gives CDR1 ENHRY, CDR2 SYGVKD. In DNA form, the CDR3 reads TGTGCCATCAGTGAGAGAAATTTTCGGGACGGACATAATGAAAAACTGTTTTTT. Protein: CAISERNFRDGHNEKLFF.

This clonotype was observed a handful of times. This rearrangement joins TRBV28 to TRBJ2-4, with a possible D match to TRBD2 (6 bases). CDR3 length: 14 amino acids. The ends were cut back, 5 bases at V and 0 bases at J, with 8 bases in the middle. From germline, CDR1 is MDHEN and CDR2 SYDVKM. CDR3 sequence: CASSIGGAKNIQYF. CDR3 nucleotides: TGTGCCAGCAGTATCGGGGGAGCCAAAAACATTCAGTACTTC. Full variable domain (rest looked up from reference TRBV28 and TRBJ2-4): DVKVTQSSRYLVKRTGEKVFLECVQDMDHENMFWYRQDPGLGLRLIYFSYDVKMKEKGDIPEGYSVSREKKERFSLILESASTNQTSMYLCASSIGGAKNIQYFGAGTRLSVL.